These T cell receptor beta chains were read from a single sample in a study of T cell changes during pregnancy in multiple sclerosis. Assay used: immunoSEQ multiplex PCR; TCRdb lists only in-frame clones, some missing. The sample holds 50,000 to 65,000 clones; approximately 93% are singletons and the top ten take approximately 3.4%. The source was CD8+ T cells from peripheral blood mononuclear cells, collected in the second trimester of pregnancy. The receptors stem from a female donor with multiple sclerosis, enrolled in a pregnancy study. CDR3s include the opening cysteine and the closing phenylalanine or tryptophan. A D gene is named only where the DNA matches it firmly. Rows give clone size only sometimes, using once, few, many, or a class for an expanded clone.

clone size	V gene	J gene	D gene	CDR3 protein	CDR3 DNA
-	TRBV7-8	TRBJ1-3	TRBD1	CASSPDQGGGNTIYF	TGTGCCAGCAGCCCAGATCAGGGGGGAGGAAACACCATATATTTT
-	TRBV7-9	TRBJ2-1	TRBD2	CASSVTGTSSSYNEQFF	TGTGCCAGCAGCGTAACCGGGACTAGCAGCTCCTACAATGAGCAGTTCTTC
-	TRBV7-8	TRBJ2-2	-	CASSLVDSPNTGELFF	TGTGCCAGCAGCTTAGTGGACAGCCCGAACACCGGGGAGCTGTTTTTT
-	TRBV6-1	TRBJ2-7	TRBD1	CASSPRQGTYEQYF	TGTGCCAGCAGTCCACGACAGGGTACGTACGAGCAGTACTTC
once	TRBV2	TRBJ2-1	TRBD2	CASSVAGVNEQFF	TGTGCCAGCAGTGTAGCGGGAGTCAATGAGCAGTTCTTC
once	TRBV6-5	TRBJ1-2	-	CASSYGQNYGYTF	TGTGCCAGCAGTTACGGCCAGAACTATGGCTACACCTTC
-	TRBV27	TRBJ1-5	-	CASSYTNNQPQHF	TGTGCCAGCAGTTATACAAACAATCAGCCCCAGCATTTT
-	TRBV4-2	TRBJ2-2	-	CASSLPRVELFF	TGTGCCAGCAGCCTCCCCCGGGTGGAGCTGTTTTTT
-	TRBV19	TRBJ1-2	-	CASSIGRYGYTF	TGTGCCAGTAGTATAGGGCGGTATGGCTACACCTTC
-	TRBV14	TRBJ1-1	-	CASSPQGFQGPEAFF	TGTGCCAGCAGCCCGCAGGGGTTTCAAGGGCCTGAAGCTTTCTTT
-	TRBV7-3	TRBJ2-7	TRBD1	CASSLGTGLFYEQYF	TGTGCCAGCAGCCTCGGGACAGGGCTTTTCTACGAGCAGTACTTC
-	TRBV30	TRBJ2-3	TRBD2	CAWSLAGGTDTQYF	TGTGCCTGGTCCCTAGCGGGGGGCACAGATACGCAGTATTTT
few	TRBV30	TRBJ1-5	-	CAWSVPDSRNQPQHF	TGTGCCTGGAGTGTACCGGACAGTCGCAATCAGCCCCAGCATTTT
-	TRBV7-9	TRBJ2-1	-	CASSLGLILGNEQFF	TGTGCCAGCAGCTTAGGACTAATTTTGGGCAATGAGCAGTTCTTC
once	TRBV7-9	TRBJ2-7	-	CASSLGAYEQYF	TGTGCCAGCAGCTTAGGAGCCTACGAGCAGTACTTC
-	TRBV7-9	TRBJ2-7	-	CASSLKGPGEQYF	TGTGCCAGCAGCTTAAAAGGGCCGGGGGAGCAGTACTTC
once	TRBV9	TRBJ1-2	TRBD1	CASKQGFGYTF	TGTGCCAGCAAACAGGGGTTTGGCTACACCTTC
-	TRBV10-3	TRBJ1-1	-	CAISPTLNTEAFF	TGTGCCATCAGTCCCACACTGAACACTGAAGCTTTCTTT
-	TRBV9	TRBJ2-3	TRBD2	CASSVTSGISTDTQYF	TGTGCCAGCAGCGTCACTAGCGGGATTAGCACAGATACGCAGTATTTT
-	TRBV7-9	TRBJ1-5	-	CASSKSTGGQPQHF	TGTGCCAGCAGTAAGAGTACGGGAGGTCAGCCCCAGCATTTT
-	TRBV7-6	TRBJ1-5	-	CASSLAPGQPQHF	TGTGCCAGCAGCTTAGCCCCGGGGCAGCCCCAGCATTTT
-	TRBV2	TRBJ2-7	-	CASITRNEQYF	TGTGCCAGCATTACGAGGAATGAGCAGTACTTC